This T cell receptor (beta chain) was sequenced in a study of CD8 T cells in Susac syndrome. Study results and caveats: Only a relatively small number of individuals were included in the TCR sequencing and HLA analysis.

V lost 5 bases and J lost 8, with 15 bases in between. CDR3 length: 13 amino acids. Reverse transcription of roughly 0.45 to 1 ug RNA was carried out with random hexamers. Coverage of TCR beta CDR3 amplification by immunoSEQ multiplex PCR extended to 54 Vbeta and 13 Jbeta. TCRdb passed the immunoSEQ multiplex PCR reads through MiXCR, listing each CDR3 protein once. The sample has fewer than 150,000 distinct CDR3 sequences, 90% to 95% seen once; the top ten hold roughly 0.11%. Points on this clonotype: The antigen remains unidentified.

Sequencing of TCR beta was performed on blood CD8+ and CD4+ T cells. The TEMRA cells underwent FACS enrichment, while the CD8+ and CD4+ T cells underwent negative isolation. The rearrangement uses TRBV12-3 or TRBV12-4 and TRBJ1-2; the D gene is possibly TRBD1 (5 bases). The material sequenced was CD4+ T cells from PBMCs. The TCR sequence derives from a human donor in good health. DNA for the CDR3: TGTGCCAGCAGTCTAGGGACTTTGTGGGGCTACACCTTC. This gives the protein CASSLGTLWGYTF.